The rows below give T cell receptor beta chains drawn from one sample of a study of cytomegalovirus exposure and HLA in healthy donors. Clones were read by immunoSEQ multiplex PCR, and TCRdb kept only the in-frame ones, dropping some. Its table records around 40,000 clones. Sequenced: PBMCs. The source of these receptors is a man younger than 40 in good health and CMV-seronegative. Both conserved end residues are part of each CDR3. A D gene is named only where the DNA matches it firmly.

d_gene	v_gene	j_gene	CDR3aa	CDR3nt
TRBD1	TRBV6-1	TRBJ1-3	CASSEVLPGQGGNTIYF	TGTGCCAGCAGTGAAGTCCTGCCGGGACAGGGTGGAAACACCATATATTTT
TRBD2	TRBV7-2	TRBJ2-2	CASSQLAGRTGELFF	TGTGCCAGCAGCCAACTAGCGGGACGGACCGGGGAGCTGTTTTTT
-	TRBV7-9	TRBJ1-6	CASSHRQAGGSMAPLHF	TGTGCCAGCAGCCACAGACAGGCGGGGGGTTCGATGGCACCCCTCCACTTT
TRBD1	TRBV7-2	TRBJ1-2	CASSPGQGNYGYTF	TGTGCCAGCAGCCCAGGACAGGGGAACTATGGCTACACCTTC
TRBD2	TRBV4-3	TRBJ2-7	CASSQARDYPYEQYF	TGCGCCAGCAGCCAAGCCCGGGACTATCCATACGAGCAGTACTTC
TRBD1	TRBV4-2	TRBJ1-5	CASSLNQGDLSNQPQHF	TGTGCCAGCAGCCTAAACCAGGGGGACCTTAGCAATCAGCCCCAGCATTTT
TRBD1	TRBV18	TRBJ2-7	CASSRQGAGEQYF	TGTGCCAGCTCTCGACAGGGGGCAGGTGAGCAGTACTTC
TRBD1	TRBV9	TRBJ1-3	CASSVSGQASGNTIYF	TGTGCCAGCAGCGTTTCGGGACAGGCGTCTGGAAACACCATATATTTT
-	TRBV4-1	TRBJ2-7	CASSQDSTGVFYEQYF	TGCGCCAGCAGCCAAGATTCGACGGGAGTGTTCTACGAGCAGTACTTC
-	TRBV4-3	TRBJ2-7	CASSHSFGDYEQYF	TGCGCCAGCAGCCACTCCTTCGGGGACTACGAGCAGTACTTC
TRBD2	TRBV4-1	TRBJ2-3	CASSQGPSGTNTDTQYF	TGCGCCAGCAGCCAAGGGCCTAGCGGGACTAACACAGATACGCAGTATTTT
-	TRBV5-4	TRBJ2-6	CASSLRVANVLTF	TGTGCCAGCAGCCTACGTGTCGCCAACGTCCTGACTTTC
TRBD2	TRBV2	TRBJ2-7	CASRRASGSSYEQYF	TGTGCCAGCAGAAGAGCTAGCGGGAGCTCCTACGAGCAGTACTTC
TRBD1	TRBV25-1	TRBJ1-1	CASSEGVGRGRTEAFF	TGTGCCAGCAGTGAAGGTGTCGGCAGGGGGCGGACTGAAGCTTTCTTT
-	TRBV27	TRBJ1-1	CASSPEQGQAFF	TGTGCCAGCAGTCCCGAACAGGGTCAAGCTTTCTTT
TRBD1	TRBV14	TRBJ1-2	CASSQSTGVYGYTF	TGTGCCAGCAGCCAGTCGACAGGGGTCTATGGCTACACCTTC
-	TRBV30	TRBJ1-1	CAWSLGGRAFF	TGTGCCTGGAGTTTGGGGGGGAGAGCTTTCTTT
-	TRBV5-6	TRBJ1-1	CASSRTGGQNTEAFF	TGTGCCAGCAGCCGGACGGGGGGGCAGAACACTGAAGCTTTCTTT
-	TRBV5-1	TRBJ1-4	CASSLDPSGSNEKLFF	TGCGCCAGCAGCTTGGACCCCTCGGGATCGAATGAAAAACTGTTTTTT
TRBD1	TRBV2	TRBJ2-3	CASSWTGLGDTQYF	TGTGCCAGCAGCTGGACAGGGCTGGGAGATACGCAGTATTTT
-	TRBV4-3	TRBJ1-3	CASSQDSGEGNTIYF	TGCGCCAGCAGCCAAGACTCAGGGGAAGGGAACACCATATATTTT
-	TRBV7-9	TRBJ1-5	CASSLSGGNQPQHF	TGTGCCAGCAGCTTGTCGGGGGGCAATCAGCCCCAGCATTTT
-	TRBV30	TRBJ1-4	CAWSNGRVNEKLFF	TGTGCCTGGAGTAACGGCAGGGTGAACGAAAAACTGTTTTTT
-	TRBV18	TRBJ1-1	CASSPSQAGTEAFF	TGTGCCAGCTCACCCTCACAGGCCGGAACTGAAGCTTTCTTT
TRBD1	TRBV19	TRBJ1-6	CASKAKGQGTGPPLHF	TGTGCCAGTAAGGCCAAAGGACAGGGGACGGGGCCACCCCTCCACTTT
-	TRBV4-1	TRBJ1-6	CASSQVRGDSPLHF	TGCGCCAGCAGCCAAGTTCGCGGGGATTCACCCCTCCACTTT
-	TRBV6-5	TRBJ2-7	CASSILASGEQYF	TGTGCCAGCAGCATACTCGCCTCCGGCGAGCAGTACTTC
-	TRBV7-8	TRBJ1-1	CASSLGGGWNTEAFF	TGTGCCAGCAGCTTAGGTGGAGGGTGGAACACTGAAGCTTTCTTT
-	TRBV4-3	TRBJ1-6	CASSQEAAPSNSPLHF	TGCGCCAGCAGCCAAGAGGCTGCCCCCTCGAATTCACCCCTCCACTTT
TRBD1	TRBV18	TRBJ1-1	CASSPHQGVTEAFF	TGTGCCAGCTCACCACACCAGGGGGTCACTGAAGCTTTCTTT
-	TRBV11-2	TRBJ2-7	CASSLSGGEDYEQYF	TGTGCCAGCAGCTTAAGCGGAGGGGAAGACTACGAGCAGTACTTC
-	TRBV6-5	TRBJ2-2	CASSKQFTGELFF	TGTGCCAGCAGTAAACAGTTTACCGGGGAGCTGTTTTTT
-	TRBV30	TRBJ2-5	CAWSNIETQYF	TGTGCCTGGAGCAACATAGAGACCCAGTACTTC
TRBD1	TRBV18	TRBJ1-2	CASSPQAGGYGYTF	TGTGCCAGCTCACCACAAGCAGGGGGGTATGGCTACACCTTC
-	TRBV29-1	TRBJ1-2	CSVDSAAYYGYTF	TGCAGCGTTGACTCGGCGGCTTACTATGGCTACACCTTC
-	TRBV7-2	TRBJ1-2	CASSAGRNYGYTF	TGTGCCAGCAGCGCGGGACGGAACTATGGCTACACCTTC
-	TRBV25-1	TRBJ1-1	CASSEFTGSGGNTEAFF	TGTGCCAGCAGTGAATTTACCGGGTCGGGAGGGAACACTGAAGCTTTCTTT
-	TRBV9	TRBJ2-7	CASSLRTESYEQYF	TGTGCCAGCAGCCTCCGGACAGAAAGCTACGAGCAGTACTTC
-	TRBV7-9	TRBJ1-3	CASTLRWGDSGNTIYF	TGTGCCAGCACCCTAAGATGGGGAGACTCTGGAAACACCATATATTTT
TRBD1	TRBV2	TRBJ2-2	CASTADRVNTGELFF	TGTGCCAGCACTGCTGACAGGGTGAACACCGGGGAGCTGTTTTTT
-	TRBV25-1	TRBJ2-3	CASSEYRDTDTQYF	TGTGCCAGCAGTGAATACAGGGACACAGATACGCAGTATTTT
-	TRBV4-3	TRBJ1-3	CASSQDNNAGNTIYF	TGCGCCAGCAGCCAAGATAATAATGCTGGAAACACCATATATTTT
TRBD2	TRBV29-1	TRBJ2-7	CSVGYIAGVLEQYF	TGCAGCGTTGGTTATATAGCGGGAGTCCTCGAGCAGTACTTC
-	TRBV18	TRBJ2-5	CASSREETQYF	TGTGCCAGCTCACGAGAAGAGACCCAGTACTTC
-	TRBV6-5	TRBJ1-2	CASSYFRGNYGYTF	TGTGCCAGCAGTTACTTTCGGGGTAACTATGGCTACACCTTC
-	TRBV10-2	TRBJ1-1	CASSDLTEAFF	TGCGCCAGCAGTGACCTCACTGAAGCTTTCTTT
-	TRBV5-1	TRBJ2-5	CASSPNQETQYF	TGCGCCAGCAGCCCCAACCAAGAGACCCAGTACTTC
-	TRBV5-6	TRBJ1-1	CASSGGGELNTEAFF	TGTGCCAGCAGCGGGGGAGGGGAATTGAACACTGAAGCTTTCTTT
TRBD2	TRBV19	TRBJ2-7	CASSTRESGSPYEQYF	TGTGCCAGTAGTACCCGGGAGAGCGGGAGCCCCTACGAGCAGTACTTC
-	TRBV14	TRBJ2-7	CASSQDSGPGRYEQYF	TGTGCCAGCAGCCAAGATAGTGGGCCAGGCCGCTACGAGCAGTACTTC
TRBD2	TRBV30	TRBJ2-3	CAWRLGGLTQYF	TGTGCCTGGAGGTTGGGGGGGTTGACGCAGTATTTT